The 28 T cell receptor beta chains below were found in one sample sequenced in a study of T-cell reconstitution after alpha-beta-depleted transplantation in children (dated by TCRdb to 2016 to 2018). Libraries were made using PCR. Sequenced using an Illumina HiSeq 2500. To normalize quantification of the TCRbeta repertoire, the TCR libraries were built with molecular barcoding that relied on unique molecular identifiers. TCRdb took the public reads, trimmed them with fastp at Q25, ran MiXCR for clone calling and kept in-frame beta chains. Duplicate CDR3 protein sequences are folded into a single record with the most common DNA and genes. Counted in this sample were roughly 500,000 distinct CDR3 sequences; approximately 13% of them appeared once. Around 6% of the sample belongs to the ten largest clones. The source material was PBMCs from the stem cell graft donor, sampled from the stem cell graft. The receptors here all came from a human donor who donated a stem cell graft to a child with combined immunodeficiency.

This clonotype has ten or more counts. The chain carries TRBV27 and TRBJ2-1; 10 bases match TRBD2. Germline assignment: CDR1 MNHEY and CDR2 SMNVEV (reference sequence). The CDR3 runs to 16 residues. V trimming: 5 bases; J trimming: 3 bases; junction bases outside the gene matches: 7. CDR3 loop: CASSTASGSIYNEQFF. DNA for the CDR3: TGTGCCAGCAGTACTGCTAGCGGGAGTATCTACAATGAGCAGTTCTTC.

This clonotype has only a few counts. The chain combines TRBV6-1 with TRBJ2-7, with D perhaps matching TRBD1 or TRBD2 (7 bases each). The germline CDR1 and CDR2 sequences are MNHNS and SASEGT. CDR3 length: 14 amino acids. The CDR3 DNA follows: TGTGTCCTCGGAGGGGAGGGACAGTACTACGAGCAGTACTTC. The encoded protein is CVLGGEGQYYEQYF.

CDR3 loop: CASRSRGLAGGFYNEQFF. Written as DNA, the CDR3 is TGTGCCAGCAGATCACGGGGACTAGCGGGGGGGTTTTACAATGAGCAGTTCTTC. V usage is TRBV12-3 or TRBV12-4 and J usage is TRBJ2-1; TRBD2 agrees at 16 bases. The CDR3 length is 18 residues. The J segment lost 4 bases and the V segment lost 6 bases, leaving 9 bases of the junction unmatched.

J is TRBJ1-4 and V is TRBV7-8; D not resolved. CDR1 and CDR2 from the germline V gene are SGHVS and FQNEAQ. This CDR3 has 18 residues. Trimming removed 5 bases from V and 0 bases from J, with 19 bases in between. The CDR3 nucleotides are TGTGCCAGCAGCCCCCGACGGGCCACACTTGCAACTAATGAAAAACTGTTTTTT. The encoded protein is CASSPRRATLATNEKLFF.

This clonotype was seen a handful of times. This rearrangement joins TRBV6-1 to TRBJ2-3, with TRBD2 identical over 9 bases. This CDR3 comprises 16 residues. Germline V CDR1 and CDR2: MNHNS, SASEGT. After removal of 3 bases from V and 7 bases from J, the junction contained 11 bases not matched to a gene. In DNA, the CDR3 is TGTGCCAGCAGTGAGCGGGGGGGAGCCACGGGGCATACGCAGTATTTT. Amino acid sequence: CASSERGGATGHTQYF.

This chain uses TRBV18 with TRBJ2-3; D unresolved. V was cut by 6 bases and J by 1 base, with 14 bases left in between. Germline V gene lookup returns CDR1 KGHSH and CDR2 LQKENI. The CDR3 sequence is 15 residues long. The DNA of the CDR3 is TGTGCCAGCTCCCCCGGCGGTGCCCGCACAGATACGCAGTATTTT. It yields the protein CASSPGGARTDTQYF.

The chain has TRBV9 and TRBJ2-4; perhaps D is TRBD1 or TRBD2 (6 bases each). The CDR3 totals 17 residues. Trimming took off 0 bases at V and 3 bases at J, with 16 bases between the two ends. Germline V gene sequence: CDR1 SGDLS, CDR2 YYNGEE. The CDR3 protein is CASSVEGGRGGKNIQYF. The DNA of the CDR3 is TGTGCCAGCAGCGTAGAGGGGGGCCGAGGGGGCAAAAACATTCAGTACTTC.

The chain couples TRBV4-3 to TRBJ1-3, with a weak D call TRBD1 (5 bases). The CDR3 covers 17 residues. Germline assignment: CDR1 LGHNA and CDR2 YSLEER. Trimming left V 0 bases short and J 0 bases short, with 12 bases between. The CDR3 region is CASSQDWTGDSGNTIYF. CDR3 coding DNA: TGCGCCAGCAGCCAAGATTGGACGGGGGACTCTGGAAACACCATATATTTT.

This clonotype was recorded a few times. In nucleotides, the CDR3 is TGTGCCAGCAGCTTTTTCGCGGGAACTCAGTACGAGCAGTACTTC. Its protein is CASSFFAGTQYEQYF. The genes are TRBV5-5 and TRBJ2-7; tentative D call: TRBD2 (6 bases). The CDR3 spans 15 residues. The ends were cut back, 2 bases at V and 4 bases at J, with 16 bases in the middle. Germline V CDR1 and CDR2: SGHKS, YYEKEE (reference sequence).

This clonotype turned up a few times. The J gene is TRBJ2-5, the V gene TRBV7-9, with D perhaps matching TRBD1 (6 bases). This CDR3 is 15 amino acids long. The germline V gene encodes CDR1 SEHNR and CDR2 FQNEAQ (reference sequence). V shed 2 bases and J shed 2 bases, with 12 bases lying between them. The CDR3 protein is CASSLFARGQETQYF. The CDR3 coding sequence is TGTGCCAGCAGCTTATTTGCCAGGGGACAAGAGACCCAGTACTTC.

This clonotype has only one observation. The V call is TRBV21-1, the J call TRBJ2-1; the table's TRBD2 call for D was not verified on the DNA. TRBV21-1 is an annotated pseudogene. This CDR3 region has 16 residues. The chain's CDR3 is CASSTDPGLSYNEQFF. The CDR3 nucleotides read TGTGCCAGCAGCACCGATCCGGGACTAAGTTACAATGAGCAGTTCTTC.

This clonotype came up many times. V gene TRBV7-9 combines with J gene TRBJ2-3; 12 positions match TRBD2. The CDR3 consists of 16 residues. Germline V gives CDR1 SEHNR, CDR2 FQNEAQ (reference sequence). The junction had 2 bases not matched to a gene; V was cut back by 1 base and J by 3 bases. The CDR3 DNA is TGTGCCAGCAGCTTAGTAACTAGCGGGAGGACAGATACGCAGTATTTT. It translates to CASSLVTSGRTDTQYF.

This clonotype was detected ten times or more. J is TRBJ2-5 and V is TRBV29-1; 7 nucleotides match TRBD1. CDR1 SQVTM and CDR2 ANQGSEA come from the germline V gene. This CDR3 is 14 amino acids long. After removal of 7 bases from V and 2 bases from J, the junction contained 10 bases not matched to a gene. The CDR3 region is CSAWVGTVQETQYF. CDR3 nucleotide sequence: TGCAGCGCCTGGGTCGGGACAGTACAAGAGACCCAGTACTTC.

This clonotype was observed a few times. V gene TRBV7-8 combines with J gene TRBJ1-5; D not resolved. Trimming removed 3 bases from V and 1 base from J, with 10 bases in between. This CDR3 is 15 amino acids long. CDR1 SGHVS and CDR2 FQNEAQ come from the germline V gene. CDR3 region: CASSLDGRSNQPQHF. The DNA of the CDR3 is TGTGCCAGCAGCTTGGACGGGCGGAGCAATCAGCCCCAGCATTTT. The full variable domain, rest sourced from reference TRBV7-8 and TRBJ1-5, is GAGVSQSPRYKVAKRGQDVALRCDPISGHVSLFWYQQALGQGPEFLTYFQNEAQLDKSGLPSDRFFAERPEGSVSTLKIQRTQQEDSAVYLCASSLDGRSNQPQHFGDGTRLSIL.

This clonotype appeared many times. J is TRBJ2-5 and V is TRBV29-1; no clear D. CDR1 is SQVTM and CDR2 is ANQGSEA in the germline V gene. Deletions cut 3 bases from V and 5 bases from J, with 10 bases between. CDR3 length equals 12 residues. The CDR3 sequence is CSVEGSRETQYF. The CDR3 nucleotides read TGCAGCGTTGAGGGGTCAAGGGAGACCCAGTACTTC.

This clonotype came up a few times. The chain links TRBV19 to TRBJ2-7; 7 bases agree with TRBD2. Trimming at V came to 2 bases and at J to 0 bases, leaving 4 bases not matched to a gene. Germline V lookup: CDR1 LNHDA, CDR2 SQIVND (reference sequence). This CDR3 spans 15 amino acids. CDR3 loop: CASSIRASGSYEQYF. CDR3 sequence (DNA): TGTGCCAGTAGTATAAGGGCTAGCGGCTCCTACGAGCAGTACTTC.

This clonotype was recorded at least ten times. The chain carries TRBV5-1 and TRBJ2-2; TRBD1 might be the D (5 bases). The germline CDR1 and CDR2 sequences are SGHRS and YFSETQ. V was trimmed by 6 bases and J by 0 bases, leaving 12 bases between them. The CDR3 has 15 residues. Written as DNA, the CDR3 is TGCGCCAGCACGAAACAGGAGACGAACACCGGGGAGCTGTTTTTT. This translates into CASTKQETNTGELFF.

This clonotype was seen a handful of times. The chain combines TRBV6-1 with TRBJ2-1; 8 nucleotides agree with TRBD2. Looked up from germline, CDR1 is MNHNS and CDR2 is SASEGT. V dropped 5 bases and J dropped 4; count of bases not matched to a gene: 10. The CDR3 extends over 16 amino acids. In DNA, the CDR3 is TGTGCCAGCAGTCTTAGCGGGACATCTCCTTACAATGAGCAGTTCTTC. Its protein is CASSLSGTSPYNEQFF.

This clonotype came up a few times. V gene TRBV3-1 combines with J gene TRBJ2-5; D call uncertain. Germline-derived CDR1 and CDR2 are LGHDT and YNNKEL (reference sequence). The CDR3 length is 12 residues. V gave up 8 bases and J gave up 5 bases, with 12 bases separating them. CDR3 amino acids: CASCLLRETQYF. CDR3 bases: TGTGCCAGCTGTCTACTCCGGGAGACCCAGTACTTC.

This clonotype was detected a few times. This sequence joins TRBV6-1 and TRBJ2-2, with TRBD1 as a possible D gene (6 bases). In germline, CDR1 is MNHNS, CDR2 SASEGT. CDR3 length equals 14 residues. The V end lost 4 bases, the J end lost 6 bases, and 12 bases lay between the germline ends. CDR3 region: CASSGRRGSGELFF. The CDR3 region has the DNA TGTGCCAGCAGTGGAAGAAGGGGGTCCGGGGAGCTGTTTTTT.

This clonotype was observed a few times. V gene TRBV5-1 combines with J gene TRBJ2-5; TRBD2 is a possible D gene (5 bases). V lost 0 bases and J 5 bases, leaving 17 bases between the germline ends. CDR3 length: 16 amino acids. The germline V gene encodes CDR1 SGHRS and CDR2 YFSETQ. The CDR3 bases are TGCGCCAGCAGCTTGGGGGTAGGGTCGGCGGGCGAGACCCAGTACTTC. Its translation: CASSLGVGSAGETQYF.

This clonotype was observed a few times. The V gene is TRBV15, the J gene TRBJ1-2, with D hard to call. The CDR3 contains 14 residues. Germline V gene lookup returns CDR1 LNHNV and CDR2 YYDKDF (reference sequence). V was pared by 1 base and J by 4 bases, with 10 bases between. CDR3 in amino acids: CATSRVDWSYGYTF. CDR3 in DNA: TGTGCCACCAGCAGAGTCGACTGGAGCTATGGCTACACCTTC.

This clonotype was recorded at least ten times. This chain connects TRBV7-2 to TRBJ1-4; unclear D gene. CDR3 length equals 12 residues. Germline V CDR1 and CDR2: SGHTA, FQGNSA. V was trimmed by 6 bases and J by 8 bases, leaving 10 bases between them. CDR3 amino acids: CASSITREKLFF. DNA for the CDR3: TGTGCCAGCAGTATTACTAGGGAAAAACTGTTTTTT. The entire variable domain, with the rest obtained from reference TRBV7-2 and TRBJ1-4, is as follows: GAGVSQSPSNKVTEKGKDVELRCDPISGHTALYWYRQSLGQGLEFLIYFQGNSAPDKSGLPSDRFSAERTGGSVSTLTIQRTQQEDSAVYLCASSITREKLFFGSGTQLSVL.

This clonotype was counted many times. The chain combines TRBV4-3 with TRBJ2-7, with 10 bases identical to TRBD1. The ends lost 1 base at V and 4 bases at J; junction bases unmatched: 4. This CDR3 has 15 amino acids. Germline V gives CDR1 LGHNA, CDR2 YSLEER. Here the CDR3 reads CASSQARTGGYEQYF. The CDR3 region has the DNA TGCGCCAGCAGCCAAGCTAGGACAGGGGGTTACGAGCAGTACTTC.

The CDR3 DNA reads as TGTGCCAGCAGCTTTGAACAGGGACCCAACTATGGCTACACCTTC. It is translated as CASSFEQGPNYGYTF. The J gene is TRBJ1-2, the V gene TRBV7-2, with D perhaps TRBD1 (6 bases). V lost 3 bases and J 2 bases, leaving 13 bases between the germline ends. The CDR3 covers 15 residues. Germline assignment: CDR1 SGHTA and CDR2 FQGNSA.

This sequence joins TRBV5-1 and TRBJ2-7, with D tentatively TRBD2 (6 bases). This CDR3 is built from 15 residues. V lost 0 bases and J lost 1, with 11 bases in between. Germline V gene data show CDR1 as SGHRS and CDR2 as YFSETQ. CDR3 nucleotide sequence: TGCGCCAGCAGCTTGGGGCTAGCGAAATCCTACGAGCAGTACTTC. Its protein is CASSLGLAKSYEQYF.

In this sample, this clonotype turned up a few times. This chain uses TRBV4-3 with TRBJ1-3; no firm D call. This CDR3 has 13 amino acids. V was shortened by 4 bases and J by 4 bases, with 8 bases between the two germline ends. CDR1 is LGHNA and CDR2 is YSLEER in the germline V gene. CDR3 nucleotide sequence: TGCGCCAGCAGCCCCCTCTGGGGAAACACCATATATTTT. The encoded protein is CASSPLWGNTIYF.

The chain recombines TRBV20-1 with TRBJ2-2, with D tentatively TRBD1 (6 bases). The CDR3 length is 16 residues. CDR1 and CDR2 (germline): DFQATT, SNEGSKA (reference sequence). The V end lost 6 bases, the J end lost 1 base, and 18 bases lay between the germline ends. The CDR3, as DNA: TGCAGTGCCAAATTAGGGGACATACTGAACACCGGGGAGCTGTTTTTT. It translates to CSAKLGDILNTGELFF.